These 26 T cell receptor beta chains share one sample of origin, sequenced in a study of T cell repertoires in cytomegalovirus infection. TCRdb reprocessed the reads with MiXCR, giving one entry per CDR3 protein. The sample holds 200,000 or so distinct CDR3 sequences, about 40% seen once. For these TCRs, the target antigens are not known. Sample: CD8+ T cells from cultured PBMCs, taken from culture after CMV antigen stimulation. These receptors were taken from a human donor in good health (CMV status not recorded). Some clones in this sample may be carry-over from other donors' samples.

V is TRBV27 and J is TRBJ1-4; perhaps TRBD1 as D (6 bases). From germline, CDR1 is MNHEY and CDR2 SMNVEV (reference sequence). The V end was cut by 5 bases, the J end by 8 bases, with 15 bases between. The CDR3 length is 14 residues. CDR3 region: CASSRRGGGEKLFF. The CDR3 coding sequence is TGTGCCAGCAGTCGCAGGGGTGGCGGGGAAAAACTGTTTTTT.

This clonotype was seen a few times. V usage is TRBV27 and J usage is TRBJ2-1; D call uncertain. V dropped 3 bases and J dropped 7 bases, with 10 bases sitting between them. Germline V lookup: CDR1 MNHEY, CDR2 SMNVEV (reference sequence). This CDR3 is 13 amino acids long. The CDR3 region has the DNA TGTGCCAGCAGTTTTAAAGCGAATAATGAGCAGTTCTTC. Translating it yields CASSFKANNEQFF.

V is TRBV4-1 and J is TRBJ2-1, with D possibly being TRBD2 (5 bases). V lost 1 base, J lost 7 bases, and 8 bases lay in between. Germline CDR1 reads MGHRA; CDR2 reads YSYEKL. This CDR3 spans 13 amino acids. The DNA of the CDR3 is TGCGCCAGCAGCCAAGCAGGCGGGAATGAGCAGTTCTTC. It translates to CASSQAGGNEQFF.

The rearrangement uses TRBV7-6 and TRBJ1-3; TRBD1 might be the D (5 bases). V lost 1 base to trimming and J lost 0 bases, with 10 bases between them. The CDR3 has 16 amino acids. Germline V gene lookup returns CDR1 SGHVS and CDR2 FNYEAQ. Written as DNA, the CDR3 is TGTGCCAGCAGCTTAGTTGGGGGAACCTCTGGAAACACCATATATTTT. Amino acid sequence: CASSLVGGTSGNTIYF.

The genes are TRBV27 and TRBJ1-5; 7 positions match TRBD1. The length of the CDR3 is 15 residues. V lost 5 bases, J lost 3 bases, and 7 bases stayed unmatched. Germline lookup yields CDR1 MNHEY and CDR2 SMNVEV (reference sequence). CDR3 sequence reads: CASSPRTGHNQPQHF. DNA for the CDR3: TGTGCCAGCAGTCCACGGACAGGACACAATCAGCCCCAGCATTTT.

This clonotype showed up many times. The chain combines TRBV5-1 with TRBJ1-2; TRBD1 matches at 7 bases. V dropped 1 base and J dropped 4; count of bases not matched to a gene: 10. CDR1 and CDR2 from the germline V gene are SGHRS and YFSETQ. The CDR3 is made up of 16 amino acids. CDR3 bases: TGCGCCAGCAGCTTGCGGGGACAGCACCAGGTCTATGGCTACACCTTC. It yields the protein CASSLRGQHQVYGYTF. The complete variable domain, with remaining parts taken from reference TRBV5-1 and TRBJ1-2, reads KAGVTQTPRYLIKTRGQQVTLSCSPISGHRSVSWYQQTPGQGLQFLFEYFSETQRNKGNFPGRFSGRQFSNSRSEMNVSTLELGDSALYLCASSLRGQHQVYGYTFGSGTRLTVV.

The J gene is TRBJ1-5, the V gene TRBV2; D is undetermined. Trimming cost V 7 bases and J 1 base, with 8 bases left between them. Per the germline V gene, CDR1 is SNHLY and CDR2 is FYNNEI. CDR3 length equals 13 residues. As DNA, the CDR3 is TGTGCCAGCACCTCCCGGAGCAATCAGCCCCAGCATTTT. It translates to CASTSRSNQPQHF.

The rearrangement joins TRBV6-6 to TRBJ1-2; D is undetermined. The CDR3 totals 17 residues. Germline loops: CDR1 MNHNY, CDR2 SVGAGI (reference sequence). Trimming pared 0 bases from V and 7 bases from J, leaving 21 bases between. CDR3 residues: CASSYSKGPKRVSGYTF. In DNA, the CDR3 is TGTGCCAGCAGTTACTCGAAGGGCCCCAAGAGGGTTTCTGGCTACACCTTC.

The chain couples TRBV5-4 to TRBJ2-7; 7 positions agree with TRBD2. The CDR3 consists of 15 residues. The germline gives CDR1 SGHNT, CDR2 YYREEE (reference sequence). Trimming removed 2 bases from V and 0 bases from J; junction bases left unmatched: 5. The CDR3 DNA is TGTGCCAGCAGCTTATCGGGACTAAACTCCTACGAGCAGTACTTC. It codes for CASSLSGLNSYEQYF.

This clonotype was counted only a few times. The chain combines TRBV7-9 with TRBJ1-1, with no clear D. Germline V CDR1 and CDR2: SEHNR, FQNEAQ (reference sequence). V lost 1 base and J lost 5, with 17 bases in between. There are 16 residues in the CDR3. CDR3 bases: TGTGCCAGCAGCTTAGTGGGTACCGGAATTGGGACTGAAGCTTTCTTT. Translation gives CASSLVGTGIGTEAFF.

CDR3 sequence reads: CASSFSRTSGRNASWEQYF. The CDR3, as DNA: TGTGCCAGCAGCTTCTCCAGGACTAGCGGGAGAAACGCCTCGTGGGAGCAGTACTTC. The chain uses TRBV7-9 and TRBJ2-7; 13 positions agree with TRBD2. J gave up 7 bases and V 3 bases, and 18 bases lay outside the gene matches. The CDR3 contains 19 residues. Germline CDR1 is SEHNR and CDR2 is FQNEAQ (reference sequence).

The table lists this clonotype with a few counts. The chain combines TRBV5-6 with TRBJ2-2; 7 nucleotides line up with TRBD1. With V trimmed by 6 bases and J by 4 bases, 9 bases remained unmatched. The CDR3 sequence is 15 residues long. Germline V gene sequence: CDR1 SGHDT, CDR2 YYEEEE. The DNA for the CDR3 is TGTGCCAGCAACAAACGGACAGGAGCCACCGGGGAGCTGTTTTTT. It encodes CASNKRTGATGELFF. The full variable domain, with the rest looked up from reference TRBV5-6 and TRBJ2-2, is DAGVTQSPTHLIKTRGQQVTLRCSPKSGHDTVSWYQQALGQGPQFIFQYYEEEERQRGNFPDRFSGHQFPNYSSELNVNALLLGDSALYLCASNKRTGATGELFFGEGSRLTVL.

J is TRBJ2-7 and V is TRBV14; 10 nucleotides align to TRBD1. The CDR3 consists of 16 residues. CDR1 and CDR2 from the germline V gene are SGHDN and FVKESK. After removal of 4 bases from V and 0 bases from J, the junction contained 6 bases not matched to a gene. The CDR3 sequence is CASSLSGQGNSYEQYF. CDR3 in DNA: TGTGCCAGCAGCCTATCGGGACAGGGGAACTCCTACGAGCAGTACTTC.

The rearrangement uses TRBV5-6 and TRBJ2-2; maybe TRBD1 (6 bases). The CDR3 is made up of 15 amino acids. Germline V gene lookup returns CDR1 SGHDT and CDR2 YYEEEE. The V gene lost 3 bases and the J gene lost 0 bases, with 9 bases spanning the gap. The CDR3 protein is CASSYWTANTGELFF. DNA of the CDR3: TGTGCCAGCAGCTACTGGACAGCGAACACCGGGGAGCTGTTTTTT.

In the case of this clonotype: The junction does not match germline at one end; this may be a read error. The chain is built from TRBV7-6 and TRBJ2-1; 8 bases align to TRBD2. Germline lookup yields CDR1 SGHVS and CDR2 FNYEAQ. This CDR3 is 17 amino acids long. The CDR3 coding sequence is TGTGCCAGCAGCTTAGCAAGCGGGGGTGCCGCCTACAATGTGCAGTTCTTC. Protein: CASSLASGGAAYNVQFF.

The gene calls are TRBV9 and TRBJ1-6; tentatively, D is TRBD1 (6 bases). This CDR3 comprises 15 residues. The germline gives CDR1 SGDLS, CDR2 YYNGEE. V was clipped by 0 bases and J by 7 bases, with 11 bases between them. The DNA for the CDR3 is TGTGCCAGCAGCGTAGCGGGGACAATCAATTCACCCCTCCACTTT. This gives the protein CASSVAGTINSPLHF.

The chain is built from TRBV14 and TRBJ1-1; no clear D gene. Germline V CDR1 and CDR2: SGHDN, FVKESK. This CDR3 spans 15 amino acids. The V end was cut by 4 bases, the J end by 0 bases, with 12 bases between. The CDR3 protein is CASSRVTLMNTEAFF. CDR3 DNA: TGTGCCAGCAGCCGAGTAACCCTCATGAACACTGAAGCTTTCTTT.

This clonotype occurred a few times. The chain uses TRBV7-9 and TRBJ2-2, with TRBD2 identical over 13 bases. The germline CDR1 and CDR2 sequences are SEHNR and FQNEAQ (reference sequence). J lost 1 base, V lost 4 bases, and 9 bases had no gene match. The CDR3 has 19 amino acids. CDR3 amino acids: CASSYAHGTSGKNTGELFF. The CDR3 bases are TGTGCCAGCAGCTATGCCCACGGGACTAGCGGGAAGAACACCGGGGAGCTGTTTTTT.

The chain couples TRBV25-1 to TRBJ2-5; 14 bases line up with TRBD2. This CDR3 has 16 residues. The ends lost 6 bases at V and 1 base at J; junction bases unmatched: 4. Germline CDR1 is MGHDK and CDR2 is SYGVNS. The CDR3 DNA sequence: TGTGCCAGCAGCGGGACTAGCGGGAGCCCCCAAGAGACCCAGTACTTC. This codes for CASSGTSGSPQETQYF. The full variable domain, its missing parts supplied by reference TRBV25-1 and TRBJ2-5, is EADIYQTPRYLVIGTGKKITLECSQTMGHDKMYWYQQDPGMELHLIHYSYGVNSTEKGDLSSESTVSRIRTEHFPLTLESARPSHTSQYLCASSGTSGSPQETQYFGPGTRLLVL.

The genes are TRBV11-2 and TRBJ2-3, with D perhaps matching TRBD2 (6 bases). The CDR3 has 14 amino acids. Trimming shortened V by 4 bases and J by 4 bases, and 12 bases separated the two germline ends. Germline-derived CDR1 and CDR2 are SGHAT and FQNNGV. This CDR3 reads CASSSLGGADTQYF. Written as DNA, the CDR3 is TGTGCCAGCAGCTCCCTAGGCGGGGCAGATACGCAGTATTTT.

The chain has TRBV7-6 and TRBJ1-1, with TRBD1 identical over 10 bases. V dropped 6 bases and J dropped 6; count of bases not matched to a gene: 10. The CDR3 sequence is 15 residues long. From germline, CDR1 is SGHVS and CDR2 FNYEAQ. In DNA, the CDR3 is TGTGCCAGCAGGGCCTCCGAGACAGGGGGCTCTGAAGCTTTCTTT. Its translation is CASRASETGGSEAFF.

The rearrangement uses TRBV7-9 and TRBJ2-5; no reliable D call. The CDR3 runs 12 residues. Germline-derived CDR1 and CDR2 are SEHNR and FQNEAQ (reference sequence). The V end lost 2 bases, the J end lost 3 bases, and 4 bases lay between the germline ends. CDR3 in DNA: TGTGCCAGCAGCTTACAAAAAGAGACCCAGTACTTC. This sequence encodes CASSLQKETQYF.

This clonotype was seen more than once but under ten times. This sequence joins TRBV6-1 and TRBJ2-3, with TRBD2 matching 9 bases. The CDR3 loop spans 15 amino acids. The germline gives CDR1 MNHNS, CDR2 SASEGT. The junction had 3 bases not matched to a gene; V was cut back by 1 base and J by 4 bases. Here the CDR3 reads CASSEEVAGADTQYF. CDR3 DNA sequence: TGTGCCAGCAGTGAAGAGGTAGCGGGAGCAGATACGCAGTATTTT.

This chain uses TRBV5-4 with TRBJ2-7; 7 positions agree with TRBD1. This CDR3 has 18 amino acids. Trimming took 4 bases from V and 0 from J; bases not matched to a gene: 16. Germline V gene lookup returns CDR1 SGHNT and CDR2 YYREEE (reference sequence). In nucleotides, the CDR3 is TGTGCCAGCAGCCGGCCCCCCAGCAGGGGGATTGGCTCCTACGAGCAGTACTTC. Amino acids: CASSRPPSRGIGSYEQYF.

This clonotype has at least ten counts. This sequence joins TRBV7-6 and TRBJ2-3; the D is unclear. V dropped 5 bases and J dropped 6 bases, with 24 bases sitting between them. Germline CDR1 is SGHVS and CDR2 is FNYEAQ. The length of the CDR3 is 17 residues. The CDR3 loop is CASSPTPPKRERDTQYF. CDR3 in DNA: TGTGCCAGCAGCCCAACCCCCCCTAAGCGTGAGAGGGATACGCAGTATTTT.

V is TRBV7-2 and J is TRBJ2-1; 12 nucleotides align to TRBD2. V lost 1 base and J lost 12; bases outside the gene matches: 10. This CDR3 region has 16 residues. Germline loops: CDR1 SGHTA, CDR2 FQGNSA. The CDR3 bases are TGTGCCAGCAGCTTAGGGGTACGGACTAGCGGGGCTTGGCAGTTCTTC. It yields the protein CASSLGVRTSGAWQFF. The full variable domain, its missing parts supplied by reference TRBV7-2 and TRBJ2-1, is GAGVSQSPSNKVTEKGKDVELRCDPISGHTALYWYRQSLGQGLEFLIYFQGNSAPDKSGLPSDRFSAERTGGSVSTLTIQRTQQEDSAVYLCASSLGVRTSGAWQFFGPGTRLTVL.